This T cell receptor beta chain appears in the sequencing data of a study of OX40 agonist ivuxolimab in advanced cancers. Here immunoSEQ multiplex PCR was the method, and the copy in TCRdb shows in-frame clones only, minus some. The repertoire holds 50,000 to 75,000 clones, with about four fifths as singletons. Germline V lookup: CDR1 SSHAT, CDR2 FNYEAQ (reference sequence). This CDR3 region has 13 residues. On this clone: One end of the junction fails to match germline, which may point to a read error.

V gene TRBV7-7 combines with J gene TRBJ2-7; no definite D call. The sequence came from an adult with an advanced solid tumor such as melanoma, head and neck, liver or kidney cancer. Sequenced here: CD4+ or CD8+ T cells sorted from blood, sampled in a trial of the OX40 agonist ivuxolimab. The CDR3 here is CASSLGIRDEQYF. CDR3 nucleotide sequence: TGTGCTAGCAGCTTAGGGATCCGCGACGAGCAGTACTTC.